One sample yielded the 3 T cell receptor beta chains listed below, sequenced in a study of T cells in Graves' hyperthyroidism and ophthalmopathy. Amplification of TCR beta CDR3 regions was performed using RNA transcripts as template. Using the HTBI primer set, a first-round RT-PCR was run on the TCR CDR3. MiXCR was run by TCRdb on the multiplex PCR reads, yielding one entry per CDR3 protein. The sample lists hundreds of thousands of distinct CDR3 sequences; roughly 15% were seen once. The sequencing input was blood. These receptors were taken from a man between 18 and 29 years old with Graves' ophthalmopathy.

The rearrangement links TRBV24-1 to TRBJ2-3; 11 positions match TRBD2. This CDR3 is 18 amino acids long. V gave up 0 bases and J gave up 4 bases; unmatched junction bases: 8. Looked up from germline, CDR1 is KGHDR and CDR2 is SFDVKD. CDR3 in DNA: TGTGCCACCAGTGATTTGAAGCTTACTAGCGGGAGCGCAGATACGCAGTATTTT. It encodes CATSDLKLTSGSADTQYF.

This clonotype was counted many times. The rearrangement joins TRBV2 to TRBJ1-1, with D unclear. The V and J ends lost 5 bases and 3 bases respectively, with 4 bases between them. CDR3 size: 11 residues. Germline V gene data show CDR1 as SNHLY and CDR2 as FYNNEI. The CDR3 region is CASSTDTEAFF. The CDR3 coding sequence is TGTGCCAGCAGTACGGACACTGAAGCTTTCTTT.

This clonotype was seen at least ten times. V gene TRBV5-6 combines with J gene TRBJ2-1; no clear D gene. Germline assignment: CDR1 SGHDT and CDR2 YYEEEE. This CDR3 has 17 amino acids. V dropped 4 bases and J dropped 0 bases, with 17 bases sitting between them. CDR3 nucleotides: TGTGCCAGCAGCAAACCCGTTGAAGCGTTCTCCTACAATGAGCAGTTCTTC. Translated: CASSKPVEAFSYNEQFF.